These T cell receptor beta chains were read from a single sample in a study of CD4+ T cells in melanoma. Profiled with immunoSEQ multiplex PCR; TCRdb holds only in-frame clones, not every one. Of approximately 19,000 clones detected, approximately 78% appear once; the ten largest clones hold roughly a tenth. The origin of the receptors is a human donor with melanoma. The CDR3 runs from the conserved cysteine through the conserved F or W. Each record gives: clone size, V gene, D gene, J gene, CDR3 protein, CDR3 DNA. A D gene is named only where the DNA matches it firmly. Clone size is shown for a subset of rows, as once, few, many or a class of expanded clone.

clone_size: few
v_call: TRBV6-6
d_call: .
j_call: TRBJ2-3
cdr3_aa: CASSQDTQYF
cdr3_nt: TGTGCCAGCAGCCAAGATACGCAGTATTTT

clone_size: once
v_call: TRBV2
d_call: .
j_call: TRBJ1-1
cdr3_aa: CASKPGSGVFAPHTEAFF
cdr3_nt: TGTGCCAGCAAACCGGGTTCGGGGGTGTTTGCACCTCACACTGAAGCTTTCTTT

clone_size: .
v_call: TRBV11-2
d_call: TRBD2
j_call: TRBJ2-3
cdr3_aa: CASSLDREGADTQYF
cdr3_nt: TGTGCCAGCAGCTTAGATCGGGAGGGAGCAGATACGCAGTATTTT

clone_size: .
v_call: TRBV30
d_call: .
j_call: TRBJ2-1
cdr3_aa: CAWSVNRAGQFF
cdr3_nt: TGTGCCTGGAGTGTGAACAGGGCCGGGCAGTTCTTC

clone_size: .
v_call: TRBV7-9
d_call: .
j_call: TRBJ1-5
cdr3_aa: CASSLDREGKPQHF
cdr3_nt: TGTGCCAGCAGCTTAGACAGGGAGGGGAAACCCCAGCATTTT

clone_size: .
v_call: TRBV19
d_call: .
j_call: TRBJ1-2
cdr3_aa: CASSIQQFGGYTF
cdr3_nt: TGTGCCAGTAGTATTCAACAGTTTGGTGGCTACACCTTC

clone_size: few
v_call: TRBV2
d_call: .
j_call: TRBJ1-3
cdr3_aa: CASRPRVSGNTIYF
cdr3_nt: TGTGCCAGCAGGCCCAGGGTTTCTGGAAACACCATATATTTT

clone_size: .
v_call: TRBV19
d_call: .
j_call: TRBJ1-5
cdr3_aa: CASSGLGGSNQPQHF
cdr3_nt: TGTGCCAGTAGCGGCTTAGGGGGTAGCAATCAGCCCCAGCATTTT

clone_size: .
v_call: TRBV5-8
d_call: TRBD1
j_call: TRBJ1-4
cdr3_aa: CACGGTGEAKLFF
cdr3_nt: TGTGCCTGCGGCGGGACAGGGGAGGCAAAACTGTTTTTT

clone_size: medium-sized
v_call: TRBV7-9
d_call: .
j_call: TRBJ1-6
cdr3_aa: CASSSTGQPNSPLHF
cdr3_nt: TGTGCCAGCAGCTCCACGGGCCAGCCTAATTCACCCCTCCACTTT

clone_size: .
v_call: TRBV6-6
d_call: .
j_call: TRBJ2-7
cdr3_aa: CASSYKGNFGYEQYF
cdr3_nt: TGTGCCAGCAGTTACAAGGGAAATTTTGGGTACGAGCAGTACTTC

clone_size: .
v_call: TRBV19
d_call: .
j_call: TRBJ1-1
cdr3_aa: CASSMGRTEAFF
cdr3_nt: TGTGCCAGTAGTATGGGGAGGACTGAAGCTTTCTTT

clone_size: .
v_call: TRBV6-5
d_call: .
j_call: TRBJ1-1
cdr3_aa: CASSYSGRAEAFF
cdr3_nt: TGTGCCAGCAGTTACTCGGGTAGGGCTGAAGCTTTCTTT

clone_size: .
v_call: TRBV27
d_call: .
j_call: TRBJ1-1
cdr3_aa: CASSRAPNMLNTEAFF
cdr3_nt: TGTGCCAGCAGTCGGGCCCCGAACATGCTGAACACTGAAGCTTTCTTT

clone_size: .
v_call: TRBV10-2
d_call: TRBD2
j_call: TRBJ2-3
cdr3_aa: CASTSGDTQYF
cdr3_nt: TGCGCCAGCACTAGCGGAGATACGCAGTATTTT

clone_size: once
v_call: TRBV27
d_call: .
j_call: TRBJ2-2
cdr3_aa: CASSLHRATAGELFF
cdr3_nt: TGTGCCAGCAGTTTGCACCGAGCTACTGCCGGGGAGCTGTTTTTT

clone_size: .
v_call: TRBV30
d_call: TRBD1
j_call: TRBJ1-2
cdr3_aa: CAWEPGQGYGYTF
cdr3_nt: TGTGCCTGGGAACCGGGACAGGGCTATGGCTACACCTTC

clone_size: .
v_call: TRBV10-3
d_call: .
j_call: TRBJ2-3
cdr3_aa: CAISEQGQLGGTQYF
cdr3_nt: TGTGCCATCAGTGAGCAGGGGCAACTCGGAGGTACGCAGTATTTT

clone_size: .
v_call: TRBV5-1
d_call: TRBD2
j_call: TRBJ2-3
cdr3_aa: CASRLAGGDNTQYF
cdr3_nt: TGCGCCAGCAGGCTAGCGGGGGGGGATAATACGCAGTATTTT

clone_size: .
v_call: TRBV5-4
d_call: TRBD1
j_call: TRBJ2-2
cdr3_aa: CASSPTGGKVGELFF
cdr3_nt: TGTGCCAGCAGCCCTACAGGGGGTAAAGTCGGGGAGCTGTTTTTT

clone_size: .
v_call: TRBV18
d_call: TRBD1
j_call: TRBJ1-5
cdr3_aa: CASSPQGDQPQHF
cdr3_nt: TGTGCCAGCTCACCCCAGGGGGATCAGCCCCAGCATTTT

clone_size: .
v_call: TRBV18
d_call: .
j_call: TRBJ1-4
cdr3_aa: CASSLGRTTNEKLFF
cdr3_nt: TGTGCCAGCTCACTAGGGCGGACCACTAATGAAAAACTGTTTTTT

clone_size: .
v_call: TRBV6-5
d_call: .
j_call: TRBJ1-6
cdr3_aa: CASKLHGSYNSPLHF
cdr3_nt: TGTGCCAGCAAACTGCATGGATCCTATAATTCACCCCTCCACTTT